The text below deals with one T cell receptor beta chain. Its antigen remains unknown. Assay: immunoSEQ multiplex PCR; the TCRdb copy retains only in-frame clones and omits some. This table holds 600 to 850 clones, around 30% found once. These data are taken from a study of T cells in narcolepsy. As for the study in general: Patients with NT1 or NT2 and healthy control donors were enrolled.

V was trimmed by 4 bases and J by 8 bases, leaving 15 bases between them. The CDR3 is 13 amino acids. Per the germline V gene, CDR1 is SGDLS and CDR2 is YYNGEE. The sample taken for sequencing was cultured CD8+ T cells from cerebrospinal fluid. This sequence was found in a human donor with narcolepsy. The V call is TRBV9, the J call TRBJ1-1, with D possibly matching TRBD1 (6 bases). Written as DNA, the CDR3 is TGTGCCAGCAGCTTAGGGGGGGCCGACGAAGCTTTCTTT. This sequence encodes CASSLGGADEAFF.